The 10 T cell receptor beta chains reported below all come from one sample, sequenced in a study of control samples from healthy donors and cancer patients. Profiling relied on immunoSEQ multiplex PCR, and the TCRdb table lists in-frame clones only, not all of them. In the table there are more than 100,000 clones, approximately 90% of which are singletons. Sequenced: blood. The source is a woman aged 18 to 35 in good health.

This clone has just a few counts. V gene TRBV5-8 combines with J gene TRBJ1-5; 7 bases fit TRBD1. Trimming cost V 4 bases and J 9 bases; bases outside gene matches: 13. CDR1 is SGHTS, CDR2 YDEGEE, per germline. The CDR3 has 15 residues. Here the CDR3 reads CASSRDRVQVRPQHF. The CDR3 nucleotides are TGTGCCAGCAGCCGTGACAGGGTCCAAGTCCGGCCCCAGCATTTT.

This rearrangement joins TRBV27 to TRBJ1-1, with a tentative D call TRBD1 (5 bases). The CDR3 runs to 15 residues. V gave up 0 bases and J gave up 6 bases, with 14 bases separating them. CDR1 is MNHEY, CDR2 SMNVEV, per germline (reference sequence). CDR3 loop: CASSLSSFRVSEAFF. CDR3 nucleotide sequence: TGTGCCAGCAGTTTATCTTCTTTCAGGGTCTCTGAAGCTTTCTTT.

With respect to this clone: One end of the junction varies from germline; a read error may be responsible. The identical CDR3 is also encoded by other nucleotide sequences in the sample. The chain joins TRBV5-1 to TRBJ2-2, with a possible D match to TRBD2 (5 bases). Germline CDR1 reads SGHRS; CDR2 reads YFSETQ. The CDR3 is 15 residues long. The CDR3 sequence is CASSLELSLTGELFF. As DNA, the CDR3 is TGCGCCAGCAGCTTGGAGTTGTCGTTGACCGGGGAGTTGTTTTTT.

The chain links TRBV4-1 to TRBJ2-1; perhaps TRBD2 as D (6 bases). The V end lost 1 base, the J end lost 3 bases, and 13 bases lay between the germline ends. The length of the CDR3 is 16 residues. The germline V gene encodes CDR1 MGHRA and CDR2 YSYEKL. CDR3 DNA sequence: TGCGCCAGCAGCCAAGTCTTCCGGGGGTGCTACAATGAGCAGTTCTTC. This gives the protein CASSQVFRGCYNEQFF.

V and J are TRBV6-4 and TRBJ1-1, with D unresolved. This CDR3 is 12 amino acids long. Trimming removed 3 bases from V and 3 bases from J, with 5 bases in between. The V gene's germline CDR1 is MRHNA and CDR2 SNTAGT. CDR3 sequence (DNA): TGTGCCAGCAGTGAGTCAGACACTGAAGCTTTCTTT. Its protein is CASSESDTEAFF.

The chain has TRBV6-5 and TRBJ1-2; the match to TRBD1 covers 8 bases. The CDR3 runs 16 residues. The V segment lost 0 bases and the J segment 4 bases; nucleotides outside the gene matches: 7. Germline V gene lookup returns CDR1 MNHEY and CDR2 SVGAGI. The CDR3 DNA sequence: TGTGCCAGCAGTTACTCGACCCCCGGGACAGGCTATGGCTACACCTTC. Protein product: CASSYSTPGTGYGYTF.

J is TRBJ2-5 and V is TRBV7-8; D is unresolved. The CDR3 has 13 amino acids. Trimming pared 7 bases from V and 4 bases from J, leaving 13 bases between. Germline CDR1 is SGHVS and CDR2 is FQNEAQ. CDR3 sequence reads: CASIADNGETQYF. The CDR3, as DNA: TGTGCCAGCATCGCCGATAACGGAGAGACCCAGTACTTC.

V usage is TRBV6-4 and J usage is TRBJ2-1, with TRBD1 matching over 11 bases. The CDR3 has 14 residues. Germline V gene sequence: CDR1 MRHNA, CDR2 SNTAGT. Germline trimming cut 6 bases from V and 8 bases from J; bases unmatched to any gene: 6. The CDR3 loop is CASSRTGGEDEQFF. The CDR3 nucleotides are TGTGCCAGCAGCCGGACAGGGGGCGAGGATGAGCAGTTCTTC.

The chain couples TRBV29-1 to TRBJ2-7; 10 nucleotides agree with TRBD1. CDR1 is SQVTM and CDR2 is ANQGSEA in the germline V gene. V lost 4 bases to trimming and J lost 2 bases; unmatched junction nucleotides: 2. This CDR3 has 13 residues. The CDR3 DNA is TGCAGCGTTGGACAGGGGGCTCCCTACGAGCAGTACTTC. Translating it yields CSVGQGAPYEQYF.

The chain has TRBV7-2 and TRBJ2-3; TRBD1 is a possible D gene (7 bases). V lost 1 base and J lost 4, with 12 bases in between. Germline CDR1 SGHTA, CDR2 FQGNSA. This CDR3 comprises 15 residues. The CDR3 nucleotides are TGTGCCAGCAGCTTAGAAGGAGGGGGCGCAGATACGCAGTATTTT. It specifies CASSLEGGGADTQYF.